Listed below are T cell receptor beta chains from one sample, sequenced in a study of neurological immune-mediated disorders. TCRdb analysed the 5' RACE reads with MiXCR anew, one entry per CDR3 protein. This repertoire shows some 79,000 distinct CDR3 sequences, 12% to 15% found once; its top ten account for around 6.8%. Sequenced input: PBMCs. The receptors were sampled from a woman between 50 and 59 years old in good health. The CDR3 runs from the conserved cysteine through the conserved F or W. The order of the fields is V gene, clone size, J gene, CDR3 length, D gene, CDR3 DNA, CDR3 protein. D genes are given only for firm matches. The size of a clone is reported for some rows only, either as once, few or many, or as a class for expanded clones.

V gene: TRBV28
clone size: .
J gene: TRBJ1-1
CDR3 length: 18
D gene: TRBD1
CDR3 DNA: TGTGCCAGCAGCCCACCACAGGGGGTTATCGCAGCGTACACTGAAGCTTTCTTT
CDR3 protein: CASSPPQGVIAAYTEAFF

V gene: TRBV5-1
clone size: many
J gene: TRBJ2-1
CDR3 length: 14
D gene: .
CDR3 DNA: TGCGCCAGTGCGACTTTGACGGGTTCCAATGAGCAGTTCTTC
CDR3 protein: CASATLTGSNEQFF

V gene: TRBV7-9
clone size: many
J gene: TRBJ1-2
CDR3 length: 11
D gene: .
CDR3 DNA: TGTGCCAGCAGCTTAGGGGCTGGCTACACCTTC
CDR3 protein: CASSLGAGYTF

V gene: TRBV20-1
clone size: .
J gene: TRBJ2-4
CDR3 length: 15
D gene: TRBD2
CDR3 DNA: TGCAGTGCTAGAGACAACGGGGGGGCGGGAAACATTCAGTACTTC
CDR3 protein: CSARDNGGAGNIQYF

V gene: TRBV5-1
clone size: few
J gene: TRBJ2-7
CDR3 length: 14
D gene: .
CDR3 DNA: TGCGCCAGCAGCTTGGTCGGACAGATCTACGAGCAGTACTTC
CDR3 protein: CASSLVGQIYEQYF

V gene: TRBV5-1
clone size: .
J gene: TRBJ1-5
CDR3 length: 15
D gene: .
CDR3 DNA: TGCGCCAGCAGCTTAGAGACAGTTAGCAATCAGCCCCAGCATTTT
CDR3 protein: CASSLETVSNQPQHF

V gene: TRBV20-1
clone size: many
J gene: TRBJ2-7
CDR3 length: 12
D gene: TRBD1
CDR3 DNA: TGCAGTGCCTGGGACAGGGTCCACGAGCAGTACTTC
CDR3 protein: CSAWDRVHEQYF

V gene: TRBV5-1
clone size: many
J gene: TRBJ2-2
CDR3 length: 16
D gene: .
CDR3 DNA: TGCGCCAGCAGCTTCGCGATAACTACGAACACCGGGGAGCTGTTTTTT
CDR3 protein: CASSFAITTNTGELFF

V gene: TRBV5-6
clone size: many
J gene: TRBJ2-1
CDR3 length: 17
D gene: TRBD2
CDR3 DNA: TGTGCCAGCAGCTTGGGGCGGGGGGGCCTTCTATTCAATGAGCAGTTCTTC
CDR3 protein: CASSLGRGGLLFNEQFF

V gene: TRBV2
clone size: few
J gene: TRBJ2-3
CDR3 length: 14
D gene: TRBD1
CDR3 DNA: TGTTCCAGCTGCCGGGACAGGGGCAGAGATACGCAGTATTTT
CDR3 protein: CSSCRDRGRDTQYF

V gene: TRBV7-2
clone size: many
J gene: TRBJ2-7
CDR3 length: 14
D gene: .
CDR3 DNA: TGTGCCAGCAGCTTAGCGTTGCAGGGTAGCGAGCAGTACTTC
CDR3 protein: CASSLALQGSEQYF

V gene: TRBV5-1
clone size: many
J gene: TRBJ2-1
CDR3 length: 15
D gene: .
CDR3 DNA: TGCGCCAGCAGCTTGGATGACGGAGTCTACAATGAGCAGTTCTTC
CDR3 protein: CASSLDDGVYNEQFF

V gene: TRBV2
clone size: many
J gene: TRBJ2-7
CDR3 length: 13
D gene: .
CDR3 DNA: TGTGCCAGCAGACCCCCAGGGGACGGCGAGCAGTACTTC
CDR3 protein: CASRPPGDGEQYF

V gene: TRBV5-1
clone size: many
J gene: TRBJ2-1
CDR3 length: 15
D gene: TRBD2
CDR3 DNA: TGCGCCAGCAGCAAGACTAGCGGGATGGCGGCTGAGCAGTTCTTC
CDR3 protein: CASSKTSGMAAEQFF

V gene: TRBV6-5
clone size: many
J gene: TRBJ2-5
CDR3 length: 11
D gene: .
CDR3 DNA: TGTGCCAGCAGTACCCGGGAAATGTCGTACTTC
CDR3 protein: CASSTREMSYF

V gene: TRBV28
clone size: many
J gene: TRBJ1-4
CDR3 length: 14
D gene: .
CDR3 DNA: TGTGCCAGCAGTTTTTCCAGCAATAATGAAAAACTGTTTTTT
CDR3 protein: CASSFSSNNEKLFF

V gene: TRBV13
clone size: many
J gene: TRBJ2-1
CDR3 length: 14
D gene: TRBD2
CDR3 DNA: TGTGCCAGCAGCTTAGGGACTAGCCGCAATGAGCAGTTCTTC
CDR3 protein: CASSLGTSRNEQFF

V gene: TRBV7-9
clone size: many
J gene: TRBJ2-1
CDR3 length: 14
D gene: .
CDR3 DNA: TGTGCCAGCAGCTCCCGGGACACATACAATGAGCAGTTCTTC
CDR3 protein: CASSSRDTYNEQFF

V gene: TRBV14
clone size: many
J gene: TRBJ2-3
CDR3 length: 13
D gene: .
CDR3 DNA: TGTGCCAGCAGCCAAGAGATAGGAGATACGCAGTATTTT
CDR3 protein: CASSQEIGDTQYF

V gene: TRBV28
clone size: many
J gene: TRBJ2-2
CDR3 length: 16
D gene: .
CDR3 DNA: TGTGCCACCTCATGGGCGGGATATGGGAACACCGGGGAGCTGTTTTTT
CDR3 protein: CATSWAGYGNTGELFF

V gene: TRBV20-1
clone size: many
J gene: TRBJ1-4
CDR3 length: 13
D gene: TRBD1
CDR3 DNA: TGCAGTGCTAGGGTACAGGGGGACGAAAAACTGTTTTTT
CDR3 protein: CSARVQGDEKLFF

V gene: TRBV6-5
clone size: many
J gene: TRBJ1-1
CDR3 length: 16
D gene: .
CDR3 DNA: TGTGCCAGCAGTTACTCCGGGACACGCAGGAACACTGAAGCTTTCTTT
CDR3 protein: CASSYSGTRRNTEAFF

V gene: TRBV7-9
clone size: many
J gene: TRBJ2-7
CDR3 length: 17
D gene: TRBD2
CDR3 DNA: TGTGCCAGCAGCCCCCCGTGGGGACTAGGCAGCTCCTACGAGCAGTACTTC
CDR3 protein: CASSPPWGLGSSYEQYF

V gene: TRBV7-9
clone size: many
J gene: TRBJ2-7
CDR3 length: 13
D gene: .
CDR3 DNA: TGTGCCAGCAGCGGAAATTTCGGCAGAGAGCAGTACTTC
CDR3 protein: CASSGNFGREQYF

V gene: TRBV6-5
clone size: many
J gene: TRBJ2-7
CDR3 length: 15
D gene: TRBD1
CDR3 DNA: TGTGCCAGCAGTTATGCCGGGACAGGGGGCCTCGAGCAGTACTTC
CDR3 protein: CASSYAGTGGLEQYF

V gene: TRBV5-6
clone size: .
J gene: TRBJ2-7
CDR3 length: 14
D gene: .
CDR3 DNA: TGTGCCAGCAGCCAACACCCGACACTCTACGAGCAGTACTTC
CDR3 protein: CASSQHPTLYEQYF

V gene: TRBV6-1
clone size: few
J gene: TRBJ2-3
CDR3 length: 19
D gene: TRBD2
CDR3 DNA: TGTGCCAGCAGTGAATGGATGGGACTAGCGGGAGTTATCACAGATACGCAGTATTTT
CDR3 protein: CASSEWMGLAGVITDTQYF